The 29 T cell receptor beta chains in this list originate from one sample, sequenced in a study of T cell changes during pregnancy in multiple sclerosis. Clones were sequenced by immunoSEQ multiplex PCR, and TCRdb holds only the in-frame ones, with some missing. The table lists around 62,000 clones, just over 90% of them singletons. Here the sequenced sample was CD8+ T cells from peripheral blood mononuclear cells, taken in the second trimester of pregnancy. The source is a female donor with multiple sclerosis, enrolled in a pregnancy study.

V usage is TRBV9 and J usage is TRBJ2-1, with a weak D call TRBD1 (5 bases). The CDR3 is 14 amino acids. In germline, CDR1 is SGDLS, CDR2 YYNGEE. Trimming removed 0 bases from V and 8 bases from J, with 12 bases in between. The CDR3, as DNA: TGTGCCAGCAGCGTAGGACAGCCCTTGGATGAGCAGTTCTTC. Its protein is CASSVGQPLDEQFF.

The V gene is TRBV9, the J gene TRBJ2-5; 7 nucleotides agree with TRBD2. CDR1 and CDR2 (germline): SGDLS, YYNGEE. V was clipped by 3 bases and J by 1 base; unmatched bases: 3. The CDR3 length is 14 residues. The CDR3 loop reads CASSGSGPQETQYF. As DNA, the CDR3 is TGTGCCAGCAGCGGTAGCGGGCCCCAAGAGACCCAGTACTTC.

This clone was detected only once. This chain uses TRBV27 with TRBJ2-2; a weak D match, TRBD1 (6 bases). Trimming shortened V by 10 bases and J by 1 base, and 10 bases separated the two germline ends. The germline gives CDR1 MNHEY, CDR2 SMNVEV (reference sequence). The CDR3 length is 13 residues. The CDR3 DNA reads as TGTGCCACCGGACAGTTGAACACCGGGGAGCTGTTTTTT. Translation: CATGQLNTGELFF.

This rearrangement joins TRBV4-2 to TRBJ2-7, with D maybe TRBD1 (5 bases). V was cut by 1 base and J by 3 bases, with 13 bases left in between. The CDR3 extends over 15 amino acids. In germline, CDR1 is LGHNA, CDR2 YNFKEQ. The CDR3 DNA sequence: TGTGCCAGCAGCCAAGGAGAAGGGGCCATCTACGAGCAGTACTTC. Protein: CASSQGEGAIYEQYF.

The chain employs TRBV7-3 and TRBJ1-1; tentatively, D is TRBD1 (5 bases). Germline V CDR1 and CDR2: SGHTA, FQGTGA. The CDR3 has 15 amino acids. The germline V and J ends were trimmed by 0 bases and 0 bases, with 8 bases remaining between them. CDR3 nucleotide sequence: TGTGCCAGCAGCTTAACGGGACTGATGAACACTGAAGCTTTCTTT. It specifies CASSLTGLMNTEAFF.

The chain carries TRBV6-6 and TRBJ2-2; D ambiguous. CDR3 length: 11 amino acids. Deletions cut 7 bases from V and 6 bases from J, with 6 bases between. CDR1 is MNHNY and CDR2 is SVGAGI in the germline V gene (reference sequence). In nucleotides, the CDR3 is TGTGCCAGCACCCTGTCCGGGGAGCTGTTTTTT. Encoded protein: CASTLSGELFF.

The J gene is TRBJ2-1, the V gene TRBV7-6, with a tentative D call TRBD2 (5 bases). V was trimmed by 6 bases and J by 6 bases, leaving 12 bases between them. The CDR3 length is 13 residues. Germline CDR1 is SGHVS and CDR2 is FNYEAQ. CDR3: CASSLTRSNEQFF. CDR3 DNA sequence: TGTGCCAGCAGTCTTACTAGGAGCAATGAGCAGTTCTTC. Combining the CDR3 with reference TRBV7-6 and TRBJ2-1 gives the whole variable domain GAGVSQSPRYKVTKRGQDVALRCDPISGHVSLYWYRQALGQGPEFLTYFNYEAQQDKSGLPNDRFSAERPEGSISTLTIQRTEQRDSAMYRCASSLTRSNEQFFGPGTRLTVL.

The chain couples TRBV25-1 to TRBJ2-5; maybe TRBD2 (5 bases). The better agreement between TRBJ2-7 and the DNA end casts doubt on the J call. This CDR3 contains 12 residues. Germline values: CDR1 MGHDK, CDR2 SYGVNS. CDR3 region: CASSDQRNEQYF. Written as DNA, the CDR3 is TGTGCCAGCAGTGATCAGCGGAACGAGCAGTACTTC.

The V call is TRBV27, the J call TRBJ2-5; D possibly corresponds to TRBD2 (6 bases). Deletions cut 7 bases from V and 7 bases from J, with 13 bases between. This CDR3 is 12 amino acids long. The germline CDR1 and CDR2 sequences are MNHEY and SMNVEV (reference sequence). CDR3 nucleotide sequence: TGTGCCAGCAAGGCGGGGTCGAGGACCCAGTACTTC. Its protein is CASKAGSRTQYF.

J is TRBJ2-1 and V is TRBV2; D perhaps matches TRBD2 (5 bases). This CDR3 is 14 amino acids long. Germline CDR1 is SNHLY and CDR2 is FYNNEI. Trimming left V 7 bases short and J 2 bases short, with 12 bases between. The CDR3 DNA reads TGTGCCAGCAAGGGCGGGTGGACCTACAATGAGCAGTTCTTC. It yields the protein CASKGGWTYNEQFF.

This clone rates as medium-sized. The chain combines TRBV2 with TRBJ2-4; perhaps TRBD1 as D (6 bases). With 6 bases removed from V and 8 bases from J, the gap between germline ends came to 14 bases. CDR1 and CDR2 (germline): SNHLY, FYNNEI. CDR3 length: 13 residues. DNA of the CDR3: TGTGCCAGCAGAGGGGACAATCAGGACATTCAGTACTTC. This gives the protein CASRGDNQDIQYF.

This chain connects TRBV9 to TRBJ2-5; D perhaps matches TRBD1 (5 bases). The V gene's germline CDR1 is SGDLS and CDR2 YYNGEE. There are 15 residues in the CDR3. Trimming left V 0 bases short and J 1 base short, with 10 bases between. The CDR3 protein is CASSVAGAVQETQYF. The CDR3 nucleotides read TGTGCCAGCAGCGTAGCTGGGGCAGTCCAAGAGACCCAGTACTTC.

V gene TRBV7-9 combines with J gene TRBJ2-1; D may be TRBD1 (5 bases). From germline, CDR1 is SEHNR and CDR2 FQNEAQ (reference sequence). The CDR3 contains 16 residues. V was clipped by 5 bases and J by 6 bases, with 20 bases between them. The CDR3 coding sequence is TGTGCCAGCAGCGGTCTAAAAGGGGCCTCAGGCAATGAGCAGTTCTTC. Its protein product is CASSGLKGASGNEQFF.

This clone was recorded once. The rearrangement joins TRBV2 to TRBJ2-1, with D possibly TRBD1 on 6 matching bases. Germline V gives CDR1 SNHLY, CDR2 FYNNEI. Deletions cut 9 bases from V and 5 bases from J, with 17 bases between. CDR3 size: 14 residues. CDR3 in DNA: TGTGCCAGAACCGGACAGAGTGGCCACAATGAGCAGTTCTTC. It specifies CARTGQSGHNEQFF.

The chain joins TRBV7-8 to TRBJ2-7; perhaps TRBD1 as D (6 bases). The CDR3 covers 15 residues. Trimming stripped 2 bases from V and 1 base from J, with 12 bases between. Germline V lookup: CDR1 SGHVS, CDR2 FQNEAQ. Written as DNA, the CDR3 is TGTGCCAGCAGCTTAAGTGGCAGGGGTTCCTACGAGCAGTACTTC. Amino acid sequence: CASSLSGRGSYEQYF.

The genes are TRBV7-9 and TRBJ1-1; D is unresolved. The V gene lost 5 bases and the J gene lost 1 base, with 14 bases spanning the gap. Germline CDR1 SEHNR, CDR2 FQNEAQ (reference sequence). CDR3 length: 15 residues. CDR3 DNA sequence: TGTGCCAGCAGCCCCGGGGTGAGGAGGAACACTGAAGCTTTCTTT. It translates to CASSPGVRRNTEAFF.

This clone has more than one count but fewer than ten. The CDR3 reads CASSTGQVSNTGELFF. The CDR3 DNA sequence: TGTGCCAGCAGCACCGGACAGGTCTCGAACACCGGGGAGCTGTTTTTT. This chain uses TRBV9 with TRBJ2-2; 7 bases align to TRBD1. Germline trimming cut 4 bases from V and 0 bases from J; bases unmatched to any gene: 6. The CDR3 contains 16 residues. The germline gives CDR1 SGDLS, CDR2 YYNGEE.

This clone was seen only once. The rearrangement uses TRBV19 and TRBJ2-3, with TRBD1 matching 8 bases. The CDR3 contains 15 residues. V lost 5 bases to trimming and J lost 4 bases; unmatched junction nucleotides: 8. Germline V gene data show CDR1 as LNHDA and CDR2 as SQIVND (reference sequence). This chain's CDR3 is CASSLLTGVADTQYF. CDR3 in DNA: TGTGCCAGTAGTTTATTGACAGGGGTTGCAGATACGCAGTATTTT. The full variable domain, rest sourced from reference TRBV19 and TRBJ2-3, is DGGITQSPKYLFRKEGQNVTLSCEQNLNHDAMYWYRQDPGQGLRLIYYSQIVNDFQKGDIAEGYSVSREKKESFPLTVTSAQKNPTAFYLCASSLLTGVADTQYFGPGTRLTVL.

The chain is built from TRBV6-6 and TRBJ2-1, with 15 bases aligning to TRBD2. The CDR3 is 15 amino acids. V lost 6 bases, J lost 6 bases, and 3 bases stayed unmatched. The germline V gene has CDR1 MNHNY and CDR2 SVGAGI (reference sequence). The CDR3 coding sequence is TGTGCCAGCAGGGAGGGACTAGCGGGGGGCAATGAGCAGTTCTTC. Encoded protein: CASREGLAGGNEQFF.

This clone was counted a single time. The rearrangement links TRBV12-5 to TRBJ2-1, with no clear D. Germline V gene lookup returns CDR1 LGHNT and CDR2 FRNRAP. V lost 6 bases and J 0 bases, leaving 6 bases between the germline ends. The CDR3 totals 13 residues. CDR3 bases: TGTGCTAGTGGGAGTAGCTCCTACAATGAGCAGTTCTTC. Encoded protein: CASGSSSYNEQFF.

The CDR3 loop reads CASSWGLAGGDEQFF. CDR3 coding DNA: TGTGCCAGCAGCTGGGGACTAGCGGGAGGGGATGAGCAGTTCTTC. J is TRBJ2-1 and V is TRBV5-4; TRBD2 aligns across 16 bases. This CDR3 is built from 15 residues. CDR1 and CDR2 (germline): SGHNT, YYREEE (reference sequence). Trimming took 3 bases from V and 8 from J; bases not matched to a gene: 2.

V usage is TRBV13 and J usage is TRBJ1-2; D possibly corresponds to TRBD1 (6 bases). The V end was cut by 4 bases, the J end by 5 bases, with 17 bases between. The length of the CDR3 is 15 residues. Germline assignment: CDR1 PRHDT and CDR2 FYEKMQ (reference sequence). CDR3 sequence (DNA): TGTGCCAGCAGCTCGAGGGTGACAGGAGGATATGGCTACACCTTC. Its translation: CASSSRVTGGYGYTF. The variable domain in full, completed from reference TRBV13 and TRBJ1-2, reads AAGVIQSPRHLIKEKRETATLKCYPIPRHDTVYWYQQGPGQDPQFLISFYEKMQSDKGSIPDRFSAQQFSDYHSELNMSSLELGDSALYFCASSSRVTGGYGYTFGSGTRLTVV.

The rearrangement links TRBV7-8 to TRBJ2-7; D gene ambiguous. CDR1 and CDR2 (germline): SGHVS, FQNEAQ. V shed 1 base and J shed 3 bases, with 10 bases lying between them. The CDR3 extends over 14 amino acids. The CDR3 sequence: CASSLVQTDYEQYF. The CDR3 DNA reads TGTGCCAGCAGCTTAGTACAGACGGACTACGAGCAGTACTTC. The whole variable domain, remainder taken from reference TRBV7-8 and TRBJ2-7, is GAGVSQSPRYKVAKRGQDVALRCDPISGHVSLFWYQQALGQGPEFLTYFQNEAQLDKSGLPSDRFFAERPEGSVSTLKIQRTQQEDSAVYLCASSLVQTDYEQYFGPGTRLTVT.

The V gene is TRBV2, the J gene TRBJ1-3; the D is unclear. This CDR3 has 15 amino acids. Germline V lookup: CDR1 SNHLY, CDR2 FYNNEI. Deletions cut 1 base from V and 0 bases from J, with 7 bases between. The CDR3, as DNA: TGTGCCAGCAGTGAAGACTCCTACTCTGGAAACACCATATATTTT. Translation: CASSEDSYSGNTIYF.

The V and J genes are TRBV9 and TRBJ2-1; perhaps TRBD1 as D (7 bases). Between the trimmed V and J ends, which lost 5 bases and 5 bases, there was a span of 17 bases. Germline values: CDR1 SGDLS, CDR2 YYNGEE. The CDR3 has 15 residues. The CDR3 DNA reads TGTGCCAGCAGTGGGCGGCAGGGGGGTCACAATGAGCAGTTCTTC. It translates to CASSGRQGGHNEQFF.

The gene calls are TRBV27 and TRBJ2-7, with D perhaps TRBD1 (5 bases). Germline CDR1 reads MNHEY; CDR2 reads SMNVEV (reference sequence). V was trimmed by 5 bases and J by 5 bases, leaving 7 bases between them. The CDR3 extends over 11 amino acids. This CDR3 is CASSGRDEQYF. The CDR3 DNA reads TGTGCCAGCAGTGGCAGGGACGAGCAGTACTTC.

V is TRBV7-9 and J is TRBJ2-7, with 11 positions matching TRBD1. The CDR3 totals 12 residues. Germline V gene lookup returns CDR1 SEHNR and CDR2 FQNEAQ (reference sequence). V was pared by 8 bases and J by 5 bases, with 2 bases of the junction left unmatched. The CDR3 DNA follows: TGTGCCAGCGGACAGGGGGCGGACGAGCAGTACTTC. Translating it yields CASGQGADEQYF.

The chain is built from TRBV11-2 and TRBJ1-1, with 9 bases matching TRBD1. Per the germline V gene, CDR1 is SGHAT and CDR2 is FQNNGV. The CDR3 has 13 amino acids. Trimming cost V 5 bases and J 4 bases; bases outside gene matches: 2. Here the CDR3 reads CASSAGQGTEAFF. CDR3 coding DNA: TGTGCCAGCAGCGCGGGACAGGGCACTGAAGCTTTCTTT.

The genes are TRBV27 and TRBJ2-7; D uncertain. Germline assignment: CDR1 MNHEY and CDR2 SMNVEV (reference sequence). This CDR3 spans 14 amino acids. Trimming took off 5 bases at V and 0 bases at J, with 11 bases between the two ends. CDR3 bases: TGTGCCAGCAGTCCAGCGACCAGCTCCTACGAGCAGTACTTC. This encodes CASSPATSSYEQYF.